This T cell receptor beta chain was recorded in a study of blood T cell repertoires in COVID-19. Study-level information: Acute and convalescent COVID-19 specimens originated in the United States, Italy and Spain. Nucleic acid was either cDNA or gDNA, and it came from T cells, B-cell-depleted T cells, or PBMCs.

Living in roughly 25 US areas, the participants were between roughly 18 and 90 years of age. Profiling relied on immunoSEQ multiplex PCR, and the TCRdb table lists in-frame clones only, not all of them. The data show more than 250,000 clones, over 75% seen once. V was cut by 5 bases and J by 1 base, with 9 bases left in between. The CDR3 is 15 residues long. The germline gives CDR1 SGHTA, CDR2 FQGNSA. Sequencing was done on a sample of PBMCs or T cells enriched from blood (not recorded which). The source is a woman aged 30 to 39 who had recovered from COVID-19. The rearrangement uses TRBV7-2 and TRBJ2-6; D gene unclear. This CDR3 is CASSATLSGANVLTF. In DNA form, the CDR3 reads TGTGCCAGCAGCGCGACACTTTCTGGGGCCAACGTCCTGACTTTC. The entire variable domain, with the rest obtained from reference TRBV7-2 and TRBJ2-6, is as follows: GAGVSQSPSNKVTEKGKDVELRCDPISGHTALYWYRQSLGQGLEFLIYFQGNSAPDKSGLPSDRFSAERTGGSVSTLTIQRTQQEDSAVYLCASSATLSGANVLTFGAGSRLTVL.